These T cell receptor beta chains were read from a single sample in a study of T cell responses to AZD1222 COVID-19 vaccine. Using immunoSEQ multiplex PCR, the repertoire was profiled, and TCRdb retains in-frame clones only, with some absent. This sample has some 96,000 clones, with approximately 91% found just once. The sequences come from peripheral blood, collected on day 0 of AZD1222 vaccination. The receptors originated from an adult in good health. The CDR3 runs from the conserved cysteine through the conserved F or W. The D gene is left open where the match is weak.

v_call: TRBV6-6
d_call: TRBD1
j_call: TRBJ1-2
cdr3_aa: CASFFRDSYGYTF

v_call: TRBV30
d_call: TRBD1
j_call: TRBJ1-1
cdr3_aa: CAWSVSTRDSKKAFF

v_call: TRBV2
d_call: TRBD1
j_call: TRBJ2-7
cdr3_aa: CATGRGTGYYEQYF

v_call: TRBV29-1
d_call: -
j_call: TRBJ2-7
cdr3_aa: CSVGGQPTGLYEQYF

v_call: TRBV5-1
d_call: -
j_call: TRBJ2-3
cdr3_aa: CASSPGGGGRDTQYF

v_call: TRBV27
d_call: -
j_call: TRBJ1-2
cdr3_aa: CASSPNQGLYGYTF

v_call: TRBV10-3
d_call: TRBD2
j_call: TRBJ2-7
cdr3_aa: CAISEGRGLAGSSYEQYF

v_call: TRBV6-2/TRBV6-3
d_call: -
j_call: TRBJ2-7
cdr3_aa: CASSRGDPGGMVF

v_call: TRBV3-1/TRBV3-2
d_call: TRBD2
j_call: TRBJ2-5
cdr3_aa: CASSLTSGGREETQYF

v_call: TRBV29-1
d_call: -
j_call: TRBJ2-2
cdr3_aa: CSAGTPYTGELFF

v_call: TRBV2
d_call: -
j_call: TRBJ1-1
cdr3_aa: CASSVIGAGTEAFF

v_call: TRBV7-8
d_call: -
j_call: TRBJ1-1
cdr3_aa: CASSELVQGDTEAFF

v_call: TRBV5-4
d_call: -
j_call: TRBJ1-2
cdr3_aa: CASSPSGTANYGYTF

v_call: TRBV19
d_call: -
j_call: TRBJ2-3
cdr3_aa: CASSNGGWGTDTQYF

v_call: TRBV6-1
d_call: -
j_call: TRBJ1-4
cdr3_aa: CASSEGGVGEKLFF

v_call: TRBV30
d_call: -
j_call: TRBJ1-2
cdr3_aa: CAWSVPRGQNNYGYTF

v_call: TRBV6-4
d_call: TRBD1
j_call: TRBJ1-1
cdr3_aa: CASSVQGGTEAFF

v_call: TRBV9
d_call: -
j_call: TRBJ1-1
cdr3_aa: CASGASGTEAFF

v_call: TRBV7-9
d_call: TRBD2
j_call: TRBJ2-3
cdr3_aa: CASSLGGRGRATDTQYF

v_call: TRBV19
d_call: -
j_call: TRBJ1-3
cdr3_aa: CASSIRSAGNTIYF

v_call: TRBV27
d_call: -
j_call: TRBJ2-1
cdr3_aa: CASRDGPGEQFF

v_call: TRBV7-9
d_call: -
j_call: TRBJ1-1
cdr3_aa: CASSLGGGGNTEAFF

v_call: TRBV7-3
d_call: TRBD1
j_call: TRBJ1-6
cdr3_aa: CASSSTGGRSPLHF

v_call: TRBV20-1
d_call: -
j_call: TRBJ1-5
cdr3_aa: CSASLAEQPQHF

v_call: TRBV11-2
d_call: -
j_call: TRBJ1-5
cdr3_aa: CASSLGFGQPQHF

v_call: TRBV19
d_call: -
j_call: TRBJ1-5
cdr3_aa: CASSKQNNQPQHF

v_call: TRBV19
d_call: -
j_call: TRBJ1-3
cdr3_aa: CASSIGHPGAFTGNTIYF

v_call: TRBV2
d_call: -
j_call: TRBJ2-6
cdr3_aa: CASSGANVLTF

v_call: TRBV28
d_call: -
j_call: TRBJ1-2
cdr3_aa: CASSRLGQPLYGYTF

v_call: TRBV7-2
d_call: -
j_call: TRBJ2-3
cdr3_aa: CASSFGAADTQYF

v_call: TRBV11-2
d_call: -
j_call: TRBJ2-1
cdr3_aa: CASSLDTPGTNNEQFF

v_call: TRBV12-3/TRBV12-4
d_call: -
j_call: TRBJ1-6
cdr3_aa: CASSLSSDSPLHF

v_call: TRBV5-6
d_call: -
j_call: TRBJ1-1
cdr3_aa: CASSLWGLSNTEAFF

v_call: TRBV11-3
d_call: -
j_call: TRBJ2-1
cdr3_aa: CASSPATDNEQFF

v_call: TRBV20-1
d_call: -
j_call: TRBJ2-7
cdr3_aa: CSASGTGGSEQYF